This T cell receptor (beta chain) comes out of a study of shared clonotypes between healthy human individuals. Study observations and caveats: Of the naive CD4 clonotypes, roughly 5% were shared across a few donors. Non-shared clonotypes were found to have lower generation probabilities than the clonotypes that were shared by all four of the sorted-subset donors.

Donors, without exception, were Caucasian adults residing in Nashville, Tennessee. Sequencing was performed with immunoSEQ multiplex PCR; in TCRdb, only in-frame clones are kept and a portion is missing. The data show a few million clones, approximately 96% seen once. Remarks on this clone: The antigen is not known. Additional DNA sequences in this sample encode the identical CDR3.

The germline gives CDR1 SGHAT, CDR2 FQNNGV. V was clipped by 5 bases and J by 4 bases, with 9 bases between them. The CDR3 is 12 amino acids. The rearrangement links TRBV11-2 to TRBJ2-7; D gene ambiguous. Sequencing was done on a sample of naive CD4+ T cells sorted from blood. Subset defined: CD45RA+ positively selected. This receptor was identified in a man between 18 and 35 years old in good health. The CDR3, as DNA: TGTGCCAGCAGCCTAGGAAAGTACGAGCAGTACTTC. The encoded protein is CASSLGKYEQYF.